This record concerns one TCR beta chain sequence. This sample was included in a study of molecular identifiers for immune sequencing clone quantification. TCRdb processed the PCR reads anew with MiXCR; each CDR3 protein has one entry. The sample records a few hundred thousand distinct CDR3 sequences, around 23% being singletons. Germline CDR1 and CDR2: SGHAT and FQNNGV. Trimming stripped 0 bases from V and 5 bases from J, with 22 bases between. The CDR3 runs to 18 residues. V usage is TRBV11-2 and J usage is TRBJ2-5, with a possible D match to TRBD1 (6 bases). Sequenced material: naive CD8+ T cells from blood, with Jurkat cell RNA spiked in. Subset in this sample: FACS-sorted CD8+CD4-CCR7+CD45RA+ naive T cells. This clonotype was obtained from a human donor in good health. Some libraries in this study had Jurkat cell RNA spiked in. DNA for the CDR3: TGTGCCAGCAGCTTAGAGATCAGGGGCCCCGTCGGCGGGGAGACCCAGTACTTC. Encoded protein: CASSLEIRGPVGGETQYF. Based on the CDR3 plus reference TRBV11-2 and TRBJ2-5, the full variable domain is EAGVAQSPRYKIIEKRQSVAFWCNPISGHATLYWYQQILGQGPKLLIQFQNNGVVDDSQLPKDRFSAERLKGVDSTLKIQPAKLEDSAVYLCASSLEIRGPVGGETQYFGPGTRLLVL.